This record looks at one T cell receptor (beta chain) sequence and its context. Its antigen is unidentified. This record comes from a study of T cell repertoires in ileal Crohn's disease. Overall study: Surgery for a complication: stricturing in approximately 60%, penetrating in approximately 39%. Study-level points and caveats: Clonal expansions were more frequent in active smokers than non-smokers at surgery. Mucosal expansions were suggested to be mainly CD8 T cells.

Time point: inflamed ileum from the surgical specimen. The assay was immunoSEQ multiplex PCR, and TCRdb's table has in-frame clones only and misses some. The repertoire holds thousands of clones, about 83% seen once, with under 13% in the top ten. Germline lookup yields CDR1 SGHNT and CDR2 YYREEE (reference sequence). This CDR3 comprises 12 residues. Deletions cut 0 bases from V and 8 bases from J, with 8 bases between. This sequence was found in an adult with Crohn's disease. The material sequenced was ileal tissue. The J gene is TRBJ1-2, the V gene TRBV5-4, with D possibly matching TRBD1 (6 bases). The CDR3 sequence is CASSLDRVGYTF. The CDR3 DNA is TGTGCCAGCAGCTTGGACAGGGTCGGCTACACCTTC.